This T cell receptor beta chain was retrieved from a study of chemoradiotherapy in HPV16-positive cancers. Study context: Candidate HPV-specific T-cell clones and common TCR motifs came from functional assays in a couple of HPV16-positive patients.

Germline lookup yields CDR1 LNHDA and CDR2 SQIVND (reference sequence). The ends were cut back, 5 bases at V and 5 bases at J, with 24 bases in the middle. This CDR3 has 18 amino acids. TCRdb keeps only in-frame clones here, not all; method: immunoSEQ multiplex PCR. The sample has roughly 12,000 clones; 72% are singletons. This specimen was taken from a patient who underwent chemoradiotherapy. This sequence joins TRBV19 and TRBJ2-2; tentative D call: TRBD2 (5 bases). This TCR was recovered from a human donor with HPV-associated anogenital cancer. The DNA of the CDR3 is TGTGCCAGTAGTTATCGGTTGCAGCAATTCGGGAAAACCGGGGAGCTGTTTTTT. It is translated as CASSYRLQQFGKTGELFF.